One and the same sample provided the 11 T cell receptor beta chains below, sequenced in a study of response to subunit inactivated influenza vaccine. TCRdb reprocessed the RT-PCR reads with MiXCR, giving one entry per CDR3 protein. The sample carries more than 600,000 distinct CDR3 sequences, less than 20% recorded once. The specimen was PBMCs from blood, collected about 5 days after vaccination. The origin of the receptors is a man aged 50 to 59 who received an inactivated influenza vaccine.

The rearrangement uses TRBV10-2 and TRBJ2-3; tentatively, D is TRBD1 or TRBD2 (5 bases each). Germline V gene sequence: CDR1 WSHSY, CDR2 SAAADI. The length of the CDR3 is 12 residues. V lost 4 bases and J lost 6, with 8 bases in between. CDR3 DNA sequence: TGCGCCAGCAGTGGGGGGTGGGATACGCAGTATTTT. Encoded protein: CASSGGWDTQYF.

V gene TRBV6-1 combines with J gene TRBJ1-1; 7 bases are a match to TRBD1. The length of the CDR3 is 17 residues. The V and J ends lost 6 bases and 8 bases, in that order; junction bases with no gene match: 21. CDR1 and CDR2 (germline): MNHNS, SASEGT. CDR3: CASRGTERTLKPREAFF. CDR3 nucleotides: TGTGCCAGCAGGGGGACAGAGAGAACACTGAAGCCCCGAGAAGCTTTCTTT.

This clonotype has only a few counts. The V and J genes are TRBV20-1 and TRBJ2-7, with D possibly being TRBD1 (6 bases). Trimming shortened V by 0 bases and J by 2 bases, and 14 bases separated the two germline ends. Germline CDR1 and CDR2: DFQATT and SNEGSKA (reference sequence). The CDR3 is 15 amino acids. This chain's CDR3 is CSARDWGRDTYEQYF. The CDR3 bases are TGCAGTGCTAGAGATTGGGGACGGGACACCTACGAGCAGTACTTC.

The chain links TRBV5-1 to TRBJ1-1; D unresolved. CDR1 and CDR2 from the germline V gene are SGHRS and YFSETQ. Deletions cut 4 bases from V and 6 bases from J, with 16 bases between. The CDR3 covers 14 residues. Written as DNA, the CDR3 is TGCGCCAGCAGCCCACTTATGTTGGGGTCTGAAGCTTTCTTT. Translated: CASSPLMLGSEAFF.

The chain couples TRBV7-2 to TRBJ1-5; a weak D match, TRBD1 (5 bases). This CDR3 has 13 residues. V lost 6 bases and J 6 bases, leaving 12 bases between the germline ends. From germline, CDR1 is SGHTA and CDR2 FQGNSA. The CDR3 nucleotides read TGTGCCAGCAGACGGACAATAGCTCAGCCCCAGCATTTT. Amino acids: CASRRTIAQPQHF.

In this sample, this clonotype turned up a few times. CDR3: CASSLFGTGSHEQYF. CDR3 sequence (DNA): TGTGCCAGCAGTTTGTTCGGGACAGGGAGCCACGAGCAGTACTTC. The chain has TRBV12-3 or TRBV12-4 and TRBJ2-7; 9 bases are shared with TRBD1. CDR3 length: 15 residues. Trimming cost V 3 bases and J 5 bases; bases outside gene matches: 8.

This CDR3 reads CASSRTGTFSDTQYF. The CDR3 region has the DNA TGTGCCAGCAGCCGAACCGGGACCTTCTCGGATACGCAGTATTTT. The gene calls are TRBV7-2 and TRBJ2-3; D assignment may be TRBD1 or TRBD2 (5 bases each). V gave up 5 bases and J gave up 6 bases, with 18 bases separating them. The germline gives CDR1 SGHTA, CDR2 FQGNSA. The CDR3 consists of 15 residues.

The V gene is TRBV7-8, the J gene TRBJ2-5, with TRBD2 identical over 11 bases. The V gene end was trimmed by 3 bases and the J gene end by 3 bases; junction bases not matched to a gene: 12. This CDR3 comprises 18 residues. Germline V gene lookup returns CDR1 SGHVS and CDR2 FQNEAQ. The CDR3 reads CASSFYRPETSGEETQYF. The CDR3 nucleotides are TGTGCCAGCAGCTTTTATCGGCCGGAGACTAGCGGGGAAGAGACCCAGTACTTC.

CDR3 in amino acids: CASSLVSPNEQYF. The CDR3, as DNA: TGCGCCAGCAGCTTGGTCAGTCCCAACGAGCAGTACTTC. V and J are TRBV5-1 and TRBJ2-7, with D uncertain. The CDR3 spans 13 residues. CDR1 is SGHRS and CDR2 is YFSETQ in the germline V gene. V was cut by 0 bases and J by 5 bases, with 9 bases left in between. Based on the CDR3 plus reference TRBV5-1 and TRBJ2-7, the full variable domain is KAGVTQTPRYLIKTRGQQVTLSCSPISGHRSVSWYQQTPGQGLQFLFEYFSETQRNKGNFPGRFSGRQFSNSRSEMNVSTLELGDSALYLCASSLVSPNEQYFGPGTRLTVT.

The gene calls are TRBV5-1 and TRBJ1-1; D remains unclear. The CDR3 loop spans 17 amino acids. Trimming left V 2 bases short and J 1 base short, with 18 bases between. Germline loops: CDR1 SGHRS, CDR2 YFSETQ. CDR3: CASSFRSLWGENTEAFF. The CDR3 DNA is TGCGCCAGCAGCTTTCGCAGTTTGTGGGGAGAGAACACTGAAGCTTTCTTT.

A few counts support this clonotype. The J gene is TRBJ2-6, the V gene TRBV4-3, with D unresolved. V shed 1 base and J shed 0 bases, with 13 bases lying between them. The germline V gene encodes CDR1 LGHNA and CDR2 YSLEER. The CDR3 has 18 residues. CDR3 DNA sequence: TGCGCCAGCAGCCAAGTGAACACCGCTATCTCTGGGGCCAACGTCCTGACTTTC. Translated, it gives CASSQVNTAISGANVLTF.